Presented here are 20 T cell receptor beta chains from one specimen sequenced in a study of T-cell reconstitution after alpha-beta-depleted transplantation in children. Unique molecular identifiers featured in how the TCRbeta library was prepared. TCRdb processed the PCR reads anew with MiXCR; each CDR3 protein has one entry. Here the sample spans fewer than 550,000 distinct CDR3 sequences, 9.5% to 12% being singletons. The material was PBMCs, mostly from graft donor cells, obtained 180 days after TCRalphabeta/CD19-depleted stem cell transplant. Receptor source: a female patient aged 2-15 years who had a stem cell transplant for aplastic anemia, so the T cells may come from the graft donor.

The chain couples TRBV7-2 to TRBJ1-1; weak D call: TRBD1 (6 bases). The CDR3 extends over 16 amino acids. Per germline, CDR1 SGHTA and CDR2 FQGNSA. The V and J ends lost 1 base and 5 bases respectively, with 17 bases between them. CDR3 region: CASSLVLSTQGTEAFF. DNA of the CDR3: TGTGCCAGCAGCTTAGTACTATCCACACAGGGAACTGAAGCTTTCTTT.

The chain joins TRBV12-3 or TRBV12-4 to TRBJ2-1, with 9 bases aligning to TRBD2. This CDR3 has 17 residues. V was pared by 8 bases and J by 2 bases, with 13 bases of the junction left unmatched. The CDR3 region is CASCTAGGPGTYNEQFF. The CDR3 DNA reads TGTGCCAGCTGTACGGCGGGAGGGCCAGGGACCTACAATGAGCAGTTCTTC.

This clonotype has a count of ten or more. This chain links TRBV2 with TRBJ2-7; possible D gene TRBD1, 5 bases. The CDR3 loop spans 12 amino acids. V lost 6 bases and J lost 6, with 12 bases in between. Germline CDR1 is SNHLY and CDR2 is FYNNEI. CDR3 nucleotides: TGTGCCAGCAGACGGCAGGGAAGCGAGCAGTACTTC. It encodes CASRRQGSEQYF.

Only a few counts were recorded for this clonotype. V and J are TRBV27 and TRBJ2-7; TRBD2 matches at 7 bases. The J segment lost 6 bases and the V segment lost 7 bases, leaving 12 bases of the junction unmatched. The CDR3 loop spans 14 amino acids. CDR1 and CDR2 from the germline V gene are MNHEY and SMNVEV (reference sequence). CDR3 in DNA: TGTGCCAGCACTCCAGCGGGAACGGTGGTCGAGCAGTACTTC. Amino acids: CASTPAGTVVEQYF.

This clonotype has just a few counts. The chain couples TRBV7-9 to TRBJ2-1; no definite D call. The CDR3 is 12 amino acids. Per germline, CDR1 SEHNR and CDR2 FQNEAQ (reference sequence). V was clipped by 4 bases and J by 9 bases, with 10 bases between them. This chain's CDR3 is CASSSSGREQFF. CDR3 nucleotide sequence: TGTGCCAGCAGCTCTAGTGGGCGTGAGCAGTTCTTC.

This clonotype was seen a handful of times. V gene TRBV29-1 combines with J gene TRBJ2-7, with 7 bases lining up with TRBD2. The germline V gene has CDR1 SQVTM and CDR2 ANQGSEA. This CDR3 has 14 amino acids. V lost 3 bases to trimming and J lost 0 bases; unmatched junction nucleotides: 5. CDR3 sequence reads: CSVDLAGSSYEQYF. CDR3 nucleotides: TGCAGCGTTGATTTAGCGGGCAGCTCCTACGAGCAGTACTTC.

The sample holds a few counts of this clonotype. CDR3 amino acids: CASSTTLGGYEQYV. The CDR3 nucleotides read TGTGCCAGCAGTACCACCCTGGGGGGGTACGAGCAGTACGTC. This rearrangement joins TRBV27 to TRBJ2-7; 7 nucleotides agree with TRBD2. The CDR3 consists of 14 residues. Per the germline V gene, CDR1 is MNHEY and CDR2 is SMNVEV (reference sequence). J lost 4 bases, V lost 5 bases, and 8 bases had no gene match.

This clonotype turned up a few times. The chain recombines TRBV9 with TRBJ2-3, with 7 bases aligning to TRBD2. The V segment lost 0 bases and the J segment 3 bases; nucleotides outside the gene matches: 4. Per the germline V gene, CDR1 is SGDLS and CDR2 is YYNGEE. The CDR3 totals 15 residues. This CDR3 is CASSVDGRSTDTQYF. CDR3 bases: TGTGCCAGCAGCGTAGACGGGAGGAGTACAGATACGCAGTATTTT.

This clonotype turned up a few times. The chain recombines TRBV7-2 with TRBJ2-1; D possibly corresponds to TRBD2 (5 bases). CDR3 length: 13 residues. CDR1 SGHTA and CDR2 FQGNSA come from the germline V gene. Trimming shortened V by 4 bases and J by 7 bases, and 11 bases separated the two germline ends. CDR3 residues: CASSSGILNEQFF. CDR3 bases: TGTGCCAGCAGCTCCGGGATTTTGAATGAGCAGTTCTTC.

The V call is TRBV4-3, the J call TRBJ2-7; 7 nucleotides match TRBD1. The V and J ends lost 7 bases and 5 bases, in that order; junction bases with no gene match: 5. The length of the CDR3 is 12 residues. Germline V lookup: CDR1 LGHNA, CDR2 YSLEER. Here the CDR3 reads CASKGQGDEQYF. The DNA for the CDR3 is TGCGCCAGCAAAGGGCAGGGGGACGAGCAGTACTTC.

This clonotype has at least ten counts. The rearrangement links TRBV3-1 to TRBJ1-1, with 10 bases fitting TRBD1. There are 15 residues in the CDR3. Germline V lookup: CDR1 LGHDT, CDR2 YNNKEL (reference sequence). The V gene end was trimmed by 3 bases and the J gene end by 1 base; junction bases not matched to a gene: 2. CDR3: CASSHRDRGNTEAFF. CDR3 in DNA: TGTGCCAGCAGCCACCGGGACAGGGGGAACACTGAAGCTTTCTTT.

This clonotype was found a few times. V and J are TRBV6-5 and TRBJ2-1, with TRBD2 matching over 8 bases. V lost 2 bases and J lost 4; bases outside the gene matches: 4. The CDR3 length is 15 residues. The germline V gene encodes CDR1 MNHEY and CDR2 SVGAGI. The CDR3 protein is CASSYRTSTYNEQFF. CDR3 nucleotide sequence: TGTGCCAGCAGTTACAGGACTAGCACATACAATGAGCAGTTCTTC.

This clonotype showed up just once. This rearrangement joins TRBV29-1 to TRBJ1-1; D remains ambiguous. The CDR3 covers 13 residues. Trimming took off 1 base at V and 5 bases at J, with 11 bases between the two ends. Germline loops: CDR1 SQVTM, CDR2 ANQGSEA. The CDR3 DNA reads TGCAGCGTTGAAGGTGGAGCGGGGACTGAAGCTTTCTTT. Its protein product is CSVEGGAGTEAFF.

A few counts support this clonotype. The rearrangement uses TRBV4-1 and TRBJ2-1, with D possibly being TRBD2 (6 bases). Germline assignment: CDR1 MGHRA and CDR2 YSYEKL. The CDR3 is 17 residues long. Trimming shortened V by 1 base and J by 4 bases, and 17 bases separated the two germline ends. This chain's CDR3 is CASSQGRLAPFYNEQFF. CDR3 DNA: TGCGCCAGCAGCCAAGGACGTCTAGCGCCCTTTTACAATGAGCAGTTCTTC.

Comment on this clonotype: One end of the junction does not line up with germline, which may come from a read error. The V call is TRBV14, the J call TRBJ2-6; maybe TRBD1 (5 bases). This CDR3 has 15 residues. Germline V gene sequence: CDR1 SGHDN, CDR2 FVKESK. This CDR3 is CASSRWGSGANGLTF. CDR3 nucleotide sequence: TGTGCCAGCAGCAGGTGGGGCTCTGGGGCCAACGGCCTGACTTTC.

The chain is built from TRBV4-3 and TRBJ2-7; no clear D gene. This CDR3 has 15 residues. Germline V gives CDR1 LGHNA, CDR2 YSLEER. The germline V and J ends were trimmed by 2 bases and 7 bases, with 18 bases remaining between them. The CDR3 DNA reads TGCGCCAGCAGCCAAAGACCGGACCGGACGTGGGAGCAGTACTTC. Its translation: CASSQRPDRTWEQYF.

This clonotype was seen more than once but under ten times. The chain couples TRBV5-6 to TRBJ2-5; unclear D gene. This CDR3 spans 14 amino acids. Trimming took 3 bases from V and 7 from J, leaving 16 bases between them. Germline-derived CDR1 and CDR2 are SGHDT and YYEEEE. Written as DNA, the CDR3 is TGTGCCAGCAGCTCCGGCCCCTCTACTGGGACCCAGTACTTC. Protein product: CASSSGPSTGTQYF.

J is TRBJ1-1 and V is TRBV19, with D possibly matching TRBD1 (6 bases). Trimming left V 4 bases short and J 5 bases short, with 11 bases between. The CDR3 has 13 residues. Germline assignment: CDR1 LNHDA and CDR2 SQIVND (reference sequence). The CDR3 here is CASSTQGETEAFF. The CDR3 DNA sequence: TGTGCCAGTAGTACACAGGGTGAGACTGAAGCTTTCTTT.

The chain couples TRBV6-5 to TRBJ2-3; D is undetermined. The CDR3 runs 15 residues. Germline V lookup: CDR1 MNHEY, CDR2 SVGAGI. Between the trimmed V and J ends, which lost 4 bases and 2 bases, there was a span of 13 bases. This CDR3 is CASSWVESYTDTQYF. CDR3 nucleotides: TGTGCCAGCAGTTGGGTGGAAAGTTACACAGATACGCAGTATTTT.

This clonotype was seen at least ten times. The rearrangement links TRBV29-1 to TRBJ2-4, with 11 bases lining up with TRBD2. The junction had 10 bases not matched to a gene; V was cut back by 8 bases and J by 10 bases. The CDR3 spans 13 residues. Germline lookup yields CDR1 SQVTM and CDR2 ANQGSEA. CDR3 nucleotide sequence: TGCAGCTACCACGATACTAGCGGGAGTATTCAGTACTTC. Its protein is CSYHDTSGSIQYF.